This T cell receptor beta chain was retrieved from a study of shared clonotypes between healthy human individuals (TCRdb year 2020). Regarding the complete study: The cohort comprised a couple of women and a few men aged 18 to 49 years. Per donor, three plates each were used for CD4 naive and CD4 memory, two for CD8 naive, and one for CD8 memory. To estimate repertoire size and how much clonotype sharing occurs between individuals, the study deeply sequenced the blood TCR repertoires of five healthy adults. To increase sequencing depth and limit assay-specific biases, different laboratories used diverse techniques to prepare libraries and sequence TCR repertoires. Leukapheresis yielded between about 0.9 and 8.9 billion PBMCs per donor. General conclusions and limits of the study: Pairwise subsampling led to the expectation that sequencing depth would affect the degree of clonotype sharing among donors. Sampling was restricted to blood, and TCR repertoires in tissue are likely to differ from TCR repertoires in blood. Incomplete sequencing was indicated by rarefaction of sorted-subset datasets, despite the large sequencing depth. Across four donors, approximately 5% of naive CD4, roughly 3.5% of naive CD8, around 2.5% of memory CD4, and around 0.4% of memory CD8 clonotypes were shared. The small number of donors limited the genetic and exposure-history diversity represented. Clonotypes shared by all four sorted-subset donors showed higher generation probabilities than non-shared clonotypes. Estimated clonotype richness was generally larger for naive than for memory subsets.

Donors were healthy HIV-negative adults with no recently reported acute infections or vaccinations. All donors were Caucasian adults living in Nashville, Tennessee, USA. CD4+ T cells were enriched by magnetic negative selection; naive cells were then positively selected on CD45RA, and the negative fraction formed the memory subset. After blood collection by leukapheresis, PBMCs were isolated using Ficoll-Histopaque density gradient centrifugation and then cryopreserved in the vapor phase of liquid nitrogen. Analytical flow cytometry was used to check the purity and quantity of every magnetically sorted T cell population. Each sorted fraction had its genomic DNA isolated and then quantified by UV absorbance on a Nanodrop 2000c. A note on this clone: Its cognate antigen has yet to be identified. Base qualities are not recorded, but no much larger clone differs from it by a single base. Other DNA sequences in this specimen translate into the identical CDR3.

Here V drops 0 bases and J drops 4 bases, and the junction holds 3 bases not matched to any gene. In the germline V gene (reference sequence), CDR1 corresponds to SGHKS and CDR2 to YYEKEE. From the cysteine up to the phenylalanine, the CDR3 has a length of 15 residues. The entry retains the CDR3 DNA only, 45 bases that are in frame from base 1. Using the deep immunoSEQ assay, multiplex PCR amplified TCR CDR3 regions from genomic DNA. For each cell subset, the extracted genomic DNA was distributed evenly across all wells of several immunoSEQ 96-well plates, and each plate served as one replicate. For sorted subsets, roughly 0.2 ug genomic DNA, equal to tens of thousands of T cell genomes, was loaded into each replicate PCR. Purified libraries were measured with a Qubit 3.0 fluorometer, size-checked on a Bioanalyzer 2100, and measured again with the KAPA Library Quantification kit. Every immunoSEQ 96-well plate was sequenced on a separate single-read 150-cycle Illumina NextSeq 550 flow cell. Processing in the source paper ran as follows. Because only junctional sequences without quality scores were contained in the immunoSEQ output, filtering matching that applied to full-length reads could not be performed. To assign V/J genes and CDR3, sequences were annotated using PyIR, a Python wrapper for IgBLAST v1.9, with IMGT germline references. Any read was removed if the V/J assignment was weak (E-value above 1e-6), the CDR3 was missing, or the read contained stop codons, out-of-frame junctions, or ambiguous translated residues. V3J clonotypes were defined as sequences sharing an identical inferred V gene, J gene, and CDR3 amino acid sequence. The percentage overlap between two repertoires was calculated by dividing the number of shared unique clonotypes by the size of the smaller repertoire. RTK rarefaction, the Chao1 estimator, and Recon v2.1 estimates of unobserved clonotypes were used to assess repertoire richness. Generation probabilities were computed with OLGA for all TCRbeta clonotypes obtained by the gDNA method from a few donors. The table comes from immuneACCESS by way of TCRdb, which keeps in-frame sequences with V and J called. Part of the clones is missing from these tables; in studies checked, under half for an unresolved V gene and the rest for unknown reasons. D and trimming were read from the DNA, whereas the V and J calls and clone size are those reported in that table. The sample profile shows over 700,000 clones; 55% to 80% of them were found once. About 1.8% of the sample is held by the ten biggest clonotypes.

The TCR comes from a woman in her twenties or thirties in good health. Here the chain combines TRBV5-5 and TRBJ2-1, and 8 junction bases match TRBD2. The sequencing input was memory CD4+ T cells sorted from blood. The cell subset or site label of this sample denotes: CD45RA-negative fraction. The encoded CDR3 is CASSLGLAKYNEQFF. The bases read TGTGCCAGCAGCTTGGGACTAGCGAAATACAATGAGCAGTTCTTC.